This record covers a single TCR beta chain. The V and J ends lost 3 bases and 9 bases respectively, with 8 bases between them. This CDR3 comprises 11 residues. Germline V CDR1 and CDR2: SGHAT, FQNNGV. These data are taken from a study of CD8+ T cells in alopecia areata. After isolation, RNA underwent reverse transcription to generate cDNA as the sequencing template. This table comes from immunoSEQ multiplex PCR, and its TCRdb copy is limited to in-frame clones, with some not included. The table lists hundreds of thousands of clones, 67% of them singletons. This receptor was taken from a human donor with alopecia areata. The material was CD4+ T cells sorted from blood, obtained at week 0. The chain uses TRBV11-2 and TRBJ2-5; D is ambiguous. The CDR3 nucleotides read TGTGCCAGCAGCTTCCCAGTACCCCAGTACTTC. Protein sequence: CASSFPVPQYF.